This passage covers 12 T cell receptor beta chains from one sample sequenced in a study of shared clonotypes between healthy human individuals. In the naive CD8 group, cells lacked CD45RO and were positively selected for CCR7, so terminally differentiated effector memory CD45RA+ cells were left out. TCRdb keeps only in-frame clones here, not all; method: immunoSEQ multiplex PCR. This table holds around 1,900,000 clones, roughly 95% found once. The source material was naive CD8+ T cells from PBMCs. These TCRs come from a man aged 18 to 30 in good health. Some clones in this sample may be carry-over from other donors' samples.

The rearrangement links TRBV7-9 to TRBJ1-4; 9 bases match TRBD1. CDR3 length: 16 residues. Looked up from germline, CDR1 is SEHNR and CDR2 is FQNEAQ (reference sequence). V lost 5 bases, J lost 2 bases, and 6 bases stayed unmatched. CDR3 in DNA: TGTGCCAGCAGCGGGGGACAGGGAAGGACTAATGAAAAACTGTTTTTT. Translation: CASSGGQGRTNEKLFF.

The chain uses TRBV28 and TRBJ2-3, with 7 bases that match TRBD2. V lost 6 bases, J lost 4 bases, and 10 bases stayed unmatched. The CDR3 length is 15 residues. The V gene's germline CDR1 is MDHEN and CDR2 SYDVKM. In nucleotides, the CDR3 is TGTGCCAGCAGACCCTCGACTAGCCCCGCAGATACGCAGTATTTT. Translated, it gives CASRPSTSPADTQYF.

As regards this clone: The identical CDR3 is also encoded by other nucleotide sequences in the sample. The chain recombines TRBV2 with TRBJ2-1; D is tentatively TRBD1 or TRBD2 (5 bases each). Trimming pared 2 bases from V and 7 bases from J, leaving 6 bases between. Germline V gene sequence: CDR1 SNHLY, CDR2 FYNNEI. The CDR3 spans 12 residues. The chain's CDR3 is CASSEWGNEQFF. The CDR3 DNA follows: TGTGCCAGCAGTGAATGGGGGAATGAGCAGTTCTTC.

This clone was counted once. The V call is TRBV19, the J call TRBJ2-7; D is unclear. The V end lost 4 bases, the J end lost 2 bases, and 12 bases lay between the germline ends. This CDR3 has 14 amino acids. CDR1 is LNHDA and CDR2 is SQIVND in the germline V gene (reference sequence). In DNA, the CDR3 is TGTGCCAGTAGTACGTTTGGTGGGACCTACGAGCAGTACTTC. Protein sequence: CASSTFGGTYEQYF.

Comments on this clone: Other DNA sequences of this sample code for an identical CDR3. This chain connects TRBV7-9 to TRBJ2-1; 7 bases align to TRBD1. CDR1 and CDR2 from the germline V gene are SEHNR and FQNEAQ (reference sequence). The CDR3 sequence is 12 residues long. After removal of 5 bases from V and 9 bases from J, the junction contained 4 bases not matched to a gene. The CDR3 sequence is CASSRQGGEQFF. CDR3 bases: TGTGCCAGCAGCCGACAGGGCGGTGAGCAGTTCTTC.

CDR3 residues: CASSLGSGGEQYF. The DNA of the CDR3 is TGTGCCAGCAGCTTGGGCTCAGGAGGCGAGCAGTACTTC. The chain has TRBV7-2 and TRBJ2-7; D is perhaps TRBD2 (5 bases). Between the trimmed V and J ends, which lost 3 bases and 6 bases, there was a span of 12 bases. Germline lookup yields CDR1 SGHTA and CDR2 FQGNSA. The CDR3 is 13 amino acids.

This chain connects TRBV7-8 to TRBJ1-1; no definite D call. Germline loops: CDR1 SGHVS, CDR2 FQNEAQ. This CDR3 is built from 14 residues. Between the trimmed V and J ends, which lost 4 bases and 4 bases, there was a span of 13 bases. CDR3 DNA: TGTGCCAGCAGCTCCCGACATGGGAGCACTGAAGCTTTCTTT. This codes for CASSSRHGSTEAFF.

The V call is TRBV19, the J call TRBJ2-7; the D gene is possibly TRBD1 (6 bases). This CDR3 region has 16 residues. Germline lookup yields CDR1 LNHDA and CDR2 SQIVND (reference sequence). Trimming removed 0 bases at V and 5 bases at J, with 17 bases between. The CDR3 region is CASSIDLRGSLHEQYF. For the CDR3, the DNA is TGTGCCAGTAGTATAGATCTCAGGGGAAGTCTCCACGAGCAGTACTTC.

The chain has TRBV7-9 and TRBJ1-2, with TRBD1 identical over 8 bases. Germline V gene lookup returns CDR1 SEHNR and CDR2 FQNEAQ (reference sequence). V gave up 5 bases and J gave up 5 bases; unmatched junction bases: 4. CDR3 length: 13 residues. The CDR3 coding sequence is TGTGCCAGCAGCCCGGACAGGGAATATGGCTACACCTTC. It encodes CASSPDREYGYTF.

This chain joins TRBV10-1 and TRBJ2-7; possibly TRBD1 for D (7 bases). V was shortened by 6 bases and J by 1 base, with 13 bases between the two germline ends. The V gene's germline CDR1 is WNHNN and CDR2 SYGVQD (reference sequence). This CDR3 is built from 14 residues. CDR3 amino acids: CASREGAESYEQYF. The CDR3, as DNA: TGCGCCAGCAGGGAGGGGGCGGAGTCCTACGAGCAGTACTTC.

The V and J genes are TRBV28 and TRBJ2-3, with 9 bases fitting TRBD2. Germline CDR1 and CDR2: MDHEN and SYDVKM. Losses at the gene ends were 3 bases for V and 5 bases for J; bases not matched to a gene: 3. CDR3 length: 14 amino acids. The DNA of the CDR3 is TGTGCCAGCAGTTTTACTAGCGGGCGAGATACGCAGTATTTT. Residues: CASSFTSGRDTQYF.

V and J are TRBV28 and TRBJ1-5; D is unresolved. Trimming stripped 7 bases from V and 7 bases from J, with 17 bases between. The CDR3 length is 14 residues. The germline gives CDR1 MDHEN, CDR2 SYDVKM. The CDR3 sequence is CASMETPTGQPQHF. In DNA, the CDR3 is TGTGCCAGCATGGAGACCCCGACCGGACAGCCCCAGCATTTT.